Sequencing of this T cell receptor beta chain was carried out in a study of T cells in tuberculosis. The CDR3 is made up of 13 amino acids. Per germline, CDR1 LGHNA and CDR2 YNFKEQ. Trimming pared 0 bases from V and 8 bases from J, leaving 10 bases between. Profiled with immunoSEQ multiplex PCR; TCRdb holds only in-frame clones, not every one. Among more than 30,000 clones listed, approximately 97% were seen once. The sequenced sample was PBMCs. This receptor was identified in a donor between 10 and 29 years old with latent tuberculosis or without tuberculosis infection. V is TRBV4-2 and J is TRBJ1-2; D remains ambiguous. The CDR3, as DNA: TGTGCCAGCAGCCAAGATCACACCGGGGGCTACACCTTC. Protein product: CASSQDHTGGYTF.